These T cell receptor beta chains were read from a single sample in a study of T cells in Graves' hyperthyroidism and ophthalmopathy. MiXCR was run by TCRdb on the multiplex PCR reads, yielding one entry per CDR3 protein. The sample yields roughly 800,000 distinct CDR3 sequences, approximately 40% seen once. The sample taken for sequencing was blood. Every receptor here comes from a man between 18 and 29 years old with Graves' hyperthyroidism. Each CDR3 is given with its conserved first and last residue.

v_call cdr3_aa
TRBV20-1 CSASPGTGYSPLHF
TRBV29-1 CSVGRTDTGELFF
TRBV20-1 CSASSTYSVNTEAFF
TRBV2 CASSDGDRAPRETQYF
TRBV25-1 CASRSPTGQNTEAFF
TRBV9 CASSVGGPTGELFF
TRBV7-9 CASSLEADF
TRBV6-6 CASRRPSFRNTGELFF
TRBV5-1 CASSSPDSDFSGNTIYF
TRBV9 CVSSDSSPGELFF
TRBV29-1 CSVAQEDGYTF
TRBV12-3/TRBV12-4 CASSLGGTVMYGYTF
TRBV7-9 CASGRDASPLHF
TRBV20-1 CSAPTQADALYTF